Below are 13 T cell receptor beta chains sequenced from a single sample in a study of T cell clonality in common variable immunodeficiency (dated by TCRdb to 2014 to 2015). No cognate antigen is known for these TCRs. Receptors were amplified or captured by the immunoSEQ multiplex PCR assay. The table comes from immuneACCESS by way of TCRdb, which keeps in-frame sequences with V and J called. Part of the clones is missing from these tables; in studies checked, under half for an unresolved V gene and the rest for unknown reasons. For this sample, under 35,000 clones are listed, none of them singletons. Approximately 5.4% of the sample comes from the top ten. Findings and caveats that apply to the study as a whole: Fewer deletions and N-nucleotide insertions were reportedly observed in CVID TCRbeta sequences, and highly modified clones with 13 or more V deletions were reportedly absent from CVID TCRbeta sequences.

Sequencing input: peripheral blood mononuclear cells. The source is a human donor with common variable immunodeficiency.

This clone showed up just a few times. The CDR3 end is not reached by the read, which stops 3 residues before it; the germline J gene fills it in. This chain links TRBV29-1 with TRBJ1-2, with D possibly TRBD1 on 6 matching bases. This CDR3 is built from 12 residues. Germline CDR1 reads SQVTM; CDR2 reads ANQGSEA. Incomplete CDR3 DNA: TGCAGCGTTGAAGAGGACAGTCCAGGC. Translation gives CSVEEDSPG. The entire CDR3 sequence reads CSVEEDSPGYTF.

As regards this clone: The read halts 3 residues ahead of the CDR3 end, with the missing end drawn from the germline J gene. The chain carries TRBV6-2 or TRBV6-3 and TRBJ1-5; D gene ambiguous. Trimming took off 2 bases at V and 1 base at J, with 6 bases between the two ends. This CDR3 spans 14 amino acids. CDR1 is MNHEY and CDR2 is SVGEGT in the germline V gene. Partial CDR3 DNA: TGTGCCAGCAGTTACAGCACCAGCAATCAGCCC. Protein product: CASSYSTSNQP. The CDR3 in its entirety is CASSYSTSNQPQHF.

This clone was observed at least ten times. The read ends 3 residues before the CDR3 terminus; that terminus is restored from the germline J gene. The J gene is TRBJ1-5, the V gene TRBV19, with D maybe TRBD1 (5 bases). Germline V gene lookup returns CDR1 LNHDA and CDR2 SQIVND (reference sequence). The V gene lost 3 bases and the J gene lost 3 bases, with 15 bases spanning the gap. The CDR3 has 16 amino acids. The CDR3 bases that were read are TGTGCCAGTAGTATTCCAGGGAATTGGGTCAATCAGCCC. It yields the protein CASSIPGNWVNQP. The complete CDR3 protein is CASSIPGNWVNQPQHF.

Turning to this clone: The read gets to within 3 residues of the CDR3 end, and the germline J gene fills in the rest. The gene calls are TRBV29-1 and TRBJ2-1; 7 nucleotides match TRBD1. There are 12 residues in the CDR3. In germline, CDR1 is SQVTM, CDR2 ANQGSEA. The ends lost 6 bases at V and 4 bases at J; junction bases unmatched: 3. The covered CDR3 bases are TGCAGCGTAAGACAGGGTTACAATGAG. It translates to CSVRQGYNE. In full, the CDR3 is CSVRQGYNEQFF.

This clone was seen a handful of times. The CDR3 end lies 3 residues beyond the end of the read and is filled in from the germline J gene. This sequence joins TRBV7-9 and TRBJ1-1, with D unresolved. The V end was cut by 4 bases, the J end by 4 bases, with 10 bases between. The CDR3 consists of 13 residues. Germline V gene lookup returns CDR1 SEHNR and CDR2 FQNEAQ (reference sequence). CDR3 sequence: CASSSTETTEAFF. The DNA read from the CDR3 is TGTGCCAGCAGCTCTACAGAGACCACTGAA.

Regarding this clone: The CDR3 is cut off 3 residues early in the read; its end comes from the germline J gene. The chain uses TRBV20-1 and TRBJ2-5, with 7 bases fitting TRBD1. V shed 7 bases and J 1 base; nucleotides not matched to a gene: 3. Germline lookup yields CDR1 DFQATT and CDR2 SNEGSKA (reference sequence). The CDR3 has 12 residues. The CDR3 protein is CSGGQTQETQYF. Incomplete CDR3 DNA: TGCAGTGGGGGACAGACCCAAGAGACC.

This clone was counted a few times. The CDR3 extends 3 residues past the end of the read, so its final part is completed from the germline J gene. The chain has TRBV19 and TRBJ1-2; D remains unclear. The germline CDR1 and CDR2 sequences are LNHDA and SQIVND (reference sequence). V was trimmed by 4 bases and J by 4 bases, leaving 4 bases between them. CDR3 length equals 11 residues. The chain's CDR3 is CASSNSYGYTF. The CDR3 DNA, read in part, is TGTGCCAGTAGTAATAGCTATGGC. The entire variable domain, with the rest obtained from reference TRBV19 and TRBJ1-2, is as follows: DGGITQSPKYLFRKEGQNVTLSCEQNLNHDAMYWYRQDPGQGLRLIYYSQIVNDFQKGDIAEGYSVSREKKESFPLTVTSAQKNPTAFYLCASSNSYGYTFGSGTRLTVV.

There are many counts of this clone. The CDR3: CSVETGSQETQYF. CDR3 DNA (partial): TGCAGCGTTGAAACAGGGTCCCAAGAGACC. The gene calls are TRBV29-1 and TRBJ2-5; D perhaps matches TRBD1 (6 bases). The CDR3 goes on 3 residues after the read ends, and that part is filled in from the germline J gene. CDR3 length: 13 amino acids. Trimming cost V 2 bases and J 1 base, with 8 bases left between them. Germline V gene data show CDR1 as SQVTM and CDR2 as ANQGSEA.

On this clone: The read terminates 3 residues ahead of where the CDR3 ends, so the germline J gene completes it. Additional DNA sequences in this sample encode the identical CDR3. V gene TRBV18 combines with J gene TRBJ2-7, with a weak D call TRBD2 (6 bases). Germline values: CDR1 KGHSH, CDR2 LQKENI. The CDR3 is 15 residues long. V was pared by 3 bases and J by 6 bases, with 18 bases between. The sequenced CDR3 bases are TGTGCCAGCTCACCTTTGGAGGGGATGGTGGGCGAG. Its translation: CASSPLEGMVGE. The CDR3 reads in full as CASSPLEGMVGEQYF. The whole variable domain, remainder taken from reference TRBV18 and TRBJ2-7, is NAGVMQNPRHLVRRRGQEARLRCSPMKGHSHVYWYRQLPEEGLKFMVYLQKENIIDESGMPKERFSAEFPKEGPSILRIQQVVRGDSAAYFCASSPLEGMVGEQYFGPGTRLTVT.

This clone occurred many times. The sequenced CDR3 bases are TGCGCCAGCAGCTTGGGACAGGGATTTGAAAAA. It codes for CASSLGQGFEK. The full CDR3 protein reads CASSLGQGFEKLFF. The chain recombines TRBV5-1 with TRBJ1-4; 7 bases map to TRBD1. The CDR3 end lies 3 residues beyond the end of the read and is filled in from the germline J gene. CDR3 size: 14 residues. With V trimmed by 0 bases and J by 7 bases, 3 bases remained unmatched. CDR1 SGHRS and CDR2 YFSETQ come from the germline V gene.

This clone appeared many times. Read sequence stops 3 residues before the CDR3 end, and the germline J gene provides the missing end. The chain is built from TRBV2 and TRBJ2-2; 13 bases align to TRBD2. The CDR3 consists of 15 residues. V lost 11 bases, J lost 6 bases, and 9 bases stayed unmatched. Germline CDR1 reads SNHLY; CDR2 reads FYNNEI. CDR3 DNA (partial): TGTGCCTCAAGAGGGACTAGCGGGGAACCCGGGGAG. Its protein product is CASRGTSGEPGE. The full CDR3 reads CASRGTSGEPGELFF.

Note on this clone: The sequence runs out 3 residues before the end of the CDR3; the remainder is reconstructed from the germline J gene. The chain uses TRBV20-1 and TRBJ2-1; 8 bases are shared with TRBD1. V trimming: 2 bases; J trimming: 8 bases; junction bases outside the gene matches: 5. The CDR3 loop spans 13 amino acids. From germline, CDR1 is DFQATT and CDR2 SNEGSKA (reference sequence). The part of the CDR3 DNA that was read is TGCAGTGCTAGACCGCAGGGGGCGGATGAG. Protein product: CSARPQGADE. The CDR3 in full is CSARPQGADEQFF.

As to this clone: Read data end 3 residues before the CDR3 end; the end is taken from the germline J gene. The chain employs TRBV19 and TRBJ1-2; perhaps TRBD1 as D (5 bases). Germline values: CDR1 LNHDA, CDR2 SQIVND (reference sequence). The V end lost 7 bases, the J end lost 5 bases, and 14 bases lay between the germline ends. The CDR3 has 13 amino acids. CDR3 DNA, as far as it was read: TGTGCCAGTACCAGGGCCAGGGAGTATGGC. Protein: CASTRAREYG. The whole CDR3 protein reads CASTRAREYGYTF.